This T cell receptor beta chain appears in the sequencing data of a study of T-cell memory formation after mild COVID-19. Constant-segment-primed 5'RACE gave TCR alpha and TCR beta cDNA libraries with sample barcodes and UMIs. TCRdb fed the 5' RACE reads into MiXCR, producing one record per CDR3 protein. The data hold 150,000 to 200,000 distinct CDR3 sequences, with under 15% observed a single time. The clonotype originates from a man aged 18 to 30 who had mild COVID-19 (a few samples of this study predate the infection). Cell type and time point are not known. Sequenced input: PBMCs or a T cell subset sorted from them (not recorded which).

The CDR3 region has the DNA TGTGCCAGTAGCATCGACAGGGACGTTGAAGCTTTCTTT. Translation gives CASSIDRDVEAFF. This chain joins TRBV19 and TRBJ1-1, with 7 bases aligning to TRBD1. V was clipped by 6 bases and J by 7 bases; unmatched bases: 8. Germline V gives CDR1 LNHDA, CDR2 SQIVND (reference sequence). The CDR3 runs 13 residues. The variable domain in full, completed from reference TRBV19 and TRBJ1-1, reads DGGITQSPKYLFRKEGQNVTLSCEQNLNHDAMYWYRQDPGQGLRLIYYSQIVNDFQKGDIAEGYSVSREKKESFPLTVTSAQKNPTAFYLCASSIDRDVEAFFGQGTRLTVV.